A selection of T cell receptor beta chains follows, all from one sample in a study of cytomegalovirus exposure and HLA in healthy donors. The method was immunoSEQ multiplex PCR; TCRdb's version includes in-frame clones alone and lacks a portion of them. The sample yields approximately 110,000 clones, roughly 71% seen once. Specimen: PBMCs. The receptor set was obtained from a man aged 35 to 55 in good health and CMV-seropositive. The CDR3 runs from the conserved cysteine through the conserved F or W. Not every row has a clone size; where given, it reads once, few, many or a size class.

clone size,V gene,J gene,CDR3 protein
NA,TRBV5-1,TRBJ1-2,CASSSQLYGYTF
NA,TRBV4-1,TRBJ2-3,CASSLLAATDTQYF
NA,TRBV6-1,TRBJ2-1,CATMPGHSMVNEQFF
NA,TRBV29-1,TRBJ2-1,CSVPTGPSSYNEQFF
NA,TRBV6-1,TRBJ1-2,CASRLDRGYTF
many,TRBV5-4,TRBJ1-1,CASSLGGLNTEAFF
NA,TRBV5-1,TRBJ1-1,CASSFTGGSGSEAFF
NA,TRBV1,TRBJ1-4,CTSSPINRANEKLFF
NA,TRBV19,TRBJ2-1,CASRGHHNEQFF
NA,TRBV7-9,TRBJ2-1,CASSYTSGGYNEQFF
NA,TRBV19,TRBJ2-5,CASSIDGRPETQYF
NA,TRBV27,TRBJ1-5,CASSLGGQPQHF
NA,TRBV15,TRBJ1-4,CATSRDRGIEKLFF
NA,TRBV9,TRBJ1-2,CASSQNLGGNYGYTF
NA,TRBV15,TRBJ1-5,CATSRERAGVSNQPQHF
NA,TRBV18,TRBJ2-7,CASSPARGAYEQYF
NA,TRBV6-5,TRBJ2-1,CASSPAPGYNEQFF
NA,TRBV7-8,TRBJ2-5,CASSSRSGRAETQYF
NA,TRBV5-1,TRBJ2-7,CASTNPGEEQYF
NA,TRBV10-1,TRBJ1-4,CASSDRTEANEKLFF
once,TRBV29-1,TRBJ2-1,CSVQTSGRDNEQFF
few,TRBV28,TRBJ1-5,CASSRRDRGRVGQPQHF
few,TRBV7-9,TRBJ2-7,CASSFPAGGGYEQYF
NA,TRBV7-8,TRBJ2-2,CASSFYRVNTGELFF
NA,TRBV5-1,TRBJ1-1,CASSFSTGTATEAFF
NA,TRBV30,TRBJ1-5,CAWSPRRDNQPQHF
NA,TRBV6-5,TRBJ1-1,CASRWGQGGTEAFF
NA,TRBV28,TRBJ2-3,CASIVTGTDTQYF